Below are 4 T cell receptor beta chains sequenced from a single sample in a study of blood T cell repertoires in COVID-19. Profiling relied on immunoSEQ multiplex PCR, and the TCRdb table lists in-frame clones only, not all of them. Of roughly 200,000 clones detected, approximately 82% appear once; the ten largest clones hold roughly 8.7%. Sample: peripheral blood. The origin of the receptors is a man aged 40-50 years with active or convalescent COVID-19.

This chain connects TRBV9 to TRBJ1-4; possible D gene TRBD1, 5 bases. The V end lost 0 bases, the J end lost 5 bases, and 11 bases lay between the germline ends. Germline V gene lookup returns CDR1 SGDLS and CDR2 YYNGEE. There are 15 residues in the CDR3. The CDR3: CASSVAPGENEKLFF. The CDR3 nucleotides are TGTGCCAGCAGCGTAGCCCCGGGGGAGAATGAAAAACTGTTTTTT.

CDR3 DNA: TGTGCCAGCAGAGATTCCGGGACAGGGATTGGCTACACCTTC. It encodes CASRDSGTGIGYTF. This chain uses TRBV2 with TRBJ1-2; 9 nucleotides line up with TRBD1. The germline V gene has CDR1 SNHLY and CDR2 FYNNEI. This CDR3 comprises 14 residues. J lost 7 bases, V lost 6 bases, and 9 bases had no gene match.

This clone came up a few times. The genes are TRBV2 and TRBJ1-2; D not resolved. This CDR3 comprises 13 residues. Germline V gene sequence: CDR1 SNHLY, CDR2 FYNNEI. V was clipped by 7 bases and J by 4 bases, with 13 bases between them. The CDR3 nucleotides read TGTGCCAGCATCCGTGCAGGCCCCTATGGCTACACCTTC. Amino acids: CASIRAGPYGYTF.

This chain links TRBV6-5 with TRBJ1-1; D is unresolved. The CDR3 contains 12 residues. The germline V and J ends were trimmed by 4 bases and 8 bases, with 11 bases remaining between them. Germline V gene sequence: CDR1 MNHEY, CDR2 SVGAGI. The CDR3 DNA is TGTGCCAGCAGTTCCCGGGGTTCAGAAGCTTTCTTT. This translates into CASSSRGSEAFF.